This T cell receptor (beta chain) was documented in a study of cytomegalovirus exposure and HLA in healthy donors. The study's findings and limits: Reports indicate that TCR beta sequences accurately predicted the HLA-A and HLA-B alleles of most subjects. Exclusion as indistinguishable affected some V segments, including TRBV6-2 and TRBV6-3. The sole available immune exposure information was CMV serostatus. Productive status was seen about 90% or about 30% of the time for most TCR beta V segments in an earlier analysis.

With 60 Vbeta and 13 Jbeta primers, the PCR was carried out. Profiled with immunoSEQ multiplex PCR; TCRdb holds only in-frame clones, not every one. The sample records roughly 70,000 clones, roughly 74% being singletons. CDR1 and CDR2 from the germline V gene are MGHRA and YSYEKL. The V gene end was trimmed by 0 bases and the J gene end by 4 bases; junction bases not matched to a gene: 4. CDR3 length equals 15 residues. With respect to this clone: The antigen remains undetermined.

The sample taken for sequencing was PBMCs. The source is a human donor in good health. The chain has TRBV4-1 and TRBJ1-2; 8 bases fit TRBD1. In DNA, the CDR3 is TGCGCCAGCAGCCAAGATGACAGGGGTGGCTATGGCTACACCTTC. This encodes CASSQDDRGGYGYTF.